The 22 T cell receptor beta chains below were found in one sample sequenced in a study of blood T cell repertoires in COVID-19. The method was immunoSEQ multiplex PCR; TCRdb's version includes in-frame clones alone and lacks a portion of them. Among approximately 440,000 clones listed, about 85% were seen once. Sequenced: PBMCs or T cells enriched from blood (not recorded which). All receptors derive from a woman aged 18-29 years who had recovered from COVID-19.

The V gene is TRBV5-1, the J gene TRBJ1-1; D gene unclear. V lost 2 bases and J 6 bases, leaving 8 bases between the germline ends. This CDR3 has 12 residues. Per the germline V gene, CDR1 is SGHRS and CDR2 is YFSETQ. CDR3 sequence (DNA): TGCGCCAGCAGCTTCAGCGGACCTGAAGCTTTCTTT. Protein: CASSFSGPEAFF.

The J gene is TRBJ2-3, the V gene TRBV7-2; 10 nucleotides align to TRBD2. CDR3 size: 15 residues. The V segment lost 5 bases and the J segment 2 bases; nucleotides outside the gene matches: 4. CDR1 and CDR2 (germline): SGHTA, FQGNSA. The CDR3 coding sequence is TGTGCCAGCAGCGGTCTAGCGGGGGTCACAGATACGCAGTATTTT. As protein: CASSGLAGVTDTQYF.

The CDR3 protein is CASSLMGQGGTDTQYF. In DNA, the CDR3 is TGTGCCAGCAGCTTGATGGGACAGGGGGGAACAGATACGCAGTATTTT. The gene calls are TRBV5-8 and TRBJ2-3; TRBD1 aligns across 11 bases. CDR1 SGHTS and CDR2 YDEGEE come from the germline V gene. The ends lost 1 base at V and 3 bases at J; junction bases unmatched: 4. The CDR3 length is 16 residues.

This sequence joins TRBV5-1 and TRBJ2-7; possibly TRBD1 for D (5 bases). This CDR3 region has 16 residues. The germline V and J ends were trimmed by 1 base and 0 bases, with 14 bases remaining between them. The germline V gene has CDR1 SGHRS and CDR2 YFSETQ. CDR3 residues: CASSLNGQGISYEQYF. Here the CDR3 DNA reads TGCGCCAGCAGCTTGAACGGCCAGGGCATCTCCTACGAGCAGTACTTC.

The V call is TRBV12-3 or TRBV12-4, the J call TRBJ1-1; no reliable D call. The CDR3 runs 13 residues. Trimming took 6 bases from V and 4 from J, leaving 12 bases between them. The CDR3 protein is CASSRLGSTEAFF. The CDR3 DNA follows: TGTGCCAGCAGCCGTCTCGGGAGCACTGAAGCTTTCTTT.

The chain is built from TRBV28 and TRBJ2-7, with 7 bases aligning to TRBD1. Germline CDR1 and CDR2: MDHEN and SYDVKM. V trimming: 6 bases; J trimming: 7 bases; junction bases outside the gene matches: 12. The CDR3 has 14 residues. CDR3 nucleotides: TGTGCCAGCAGAATTCCAGGACAGGCCCGGGAGCAGTACTTC. Its protein is CASRIPGQAREQYF.

The CDR3 is CATSRAGTGAFQNIQYF. For the CDR3, the DNA is TGTGCCACCAGCAGAGCGGGGACAGGGGCTTTTCAAAACATTCAGTACTTC. The chain links TRBV15 to TRBJ2-4, with 10 bases lining up with TRBD1. After removal of 1 base from V and 5 bases from J, the junction contained 8 bases not matched to a gene. The germline V gene encodes CDR1 LNHNV and CDR2 YYDKDF (reference sequence). There are 17 residues in the CDR3.

This clone was picked up a small number of times. The chain combines TRBV7-8 with TRBJ1-5; possible D gene TRBD1, 5 bases. The CDR3 is 16 amino acids. The V gene's germline CDR1 is SGHVS and CDR2 FQNEAQ. V was trimmed by 4 bases and J by 9 bases, leaving 22 bases between them. The CDR3: CASSSQVPGPIGPQHF. Here the CDR3 DNA reads TGTGCCAGCAGCTCACAAGTCCCAGGGCCGATAGGGCCCCAGCATTTT.

V is TRBV4-1 and J is TRBJ1-4, with a tentative D call TRBD1 (6 bases). There are 16 residues in the CDR3. V was trimmed by 4 bases and J by 5 bases, leaving 17 bases between them. The germline V gene has CDR1 MGHRA and CDR2 YSYEKL. The CDR3 region has the DNA TGCGCCAGCAGCCGAGAACAGGGTAGAAGAAATGAAAAACTGTTTTTT. Residues: CASSREQGRRNEKLFF.

The chain recombines TRBV15 with TRBJ2-5; 7 bases align to TRBD1. V was clipped by 6 bases and J by 0 bases; unmatched bases: 4. There are 14 residues in the CDR3. Per the germline V gene, CDR1 is LNHNV and CDR2 is YYDKDF (reference sequence). CDR3 protein: CATRDRQHQETQYF. The CDR3 DNA sequence: TGTGCCACCAGGGACAGGCAACACCAAGAGACCCAGTACTTC. The full variable domain, rest sourced from reference TRBV15 and TRBJ2-5, is DAMVIQNPRYQVTQFGKPVTLSCSQTLNHNVMYWYQQKSSQAPKLLFHYYDKDFNNEADTPDNFQSRRPNTSFCFLDIRSPGLGDTAMYLCATRDRQHQETQYFGPGTRLLVL.

The chain is built from TRBV2 and TRBJ2-7; D remains ambiguous. Germline assignment: CDR1 SNHLY and CDR2 FYNNEI. The CDR3 is 15 amino acids. V was cut by 5 bases and J by 0 bases, with 14 bases left in between. In nucleotides, the CDR3 is TGTGCCAGCAGTTCTTTCCTAGAGAGCTCCTACGAGCAGTACTTC. Translated, it gives CASSSFLESSYEQYF.

The rearrangement joins TRBV25-1 to TRBJ1-2; no clear D. Looked up from germline, CDR1 is MGHDK and CDR2 is SYGVNS. This CDR3 contains 11 residues. Between the trimmed V and J ends, which lost 5 bases and 8 bases, there was a span of 9 bases. The CDR3 region has the DNA TGTGCCAGCAGTACGGAGGGAGGCTACACCTTC. It translates to CASSTEGGYTF.

This clone was seen just once. V usage is TRBV5-1 and J usage is TRBJ1-1, with 10 bases identical to TRBD1. The CDR3 extends over 15 amino acids. Trimming at V came to 4 bases and at J to 4 bases, leaving 7 bases not matched to a gene. Germline V gene sequence: CDR1 SGHRS, CDR2 YFSETQ. The CDR3 loop reads CASSPPGQGSTEAFF. Here the CDR3 DNA reads TGCGCCAGCAGCCCACCGGGACAGGGGAGCACTGAAGCTTTCTTT.

V is TRBV2 and J is TRBJ1-2; 7 nucleotides agree with TRBD1. Unmatched junction bases numbered 8, after V lost 7 bases and J lost 6 bases. The CDR3 is 13 residues long. Germline-derived CDR1 and CDR2 are SNHLY and FYNNEI. CDR3 amino acids: CASTLTGENGYTF. CDR3 DNA: TGTGCCAGCACTTTAACAGGGGAGAATGGCTACACCTTC.

This rearrangement joins TRBV30 to TRBJ1-4; TRBD1 matches 9 bases. This CDR3 comprises 16 residues. With 1 base clipped from V and 5 bases from J, the junction kept 8 bases outside the gene matches. Germline V CDR1 and CDR2: GTSNPN, SVGIG (reference sequence). CDR3 sequence: CAWSGPGQGGNEKLFF. Here the CDR3 DNA reads TGTGCCTGGAGTGGGCCGGGACAGGGAGGGAATGAAAAACTGTTTTTT.

V gene TRBV6-1 combines with J gene TRBJ1-2; D is uncertain. CDR1 is MNHNS and CDR2 is SASEGT in the germline V gene. The V and J ends lost 1 base and 4 bases respectively, with 13 bases between them. The CDR3 extends over 15 amino acids. CDR3 sequence: CASSEGRVSRYGYTF. CDR3 sequence (DNA): TGTGCCAGCAGTGAAGGTAGAGTGTCCCGCTATGGCTACACCTTC.

The V call is TRBV6-5, the J call TRBJ2-7; 11 bases align to TRBD1. The CDR3 consists of 15 residues. Germline-derived CDR1 and CDR2 are MNHEY and SVGAGI. V lost 6 bases to trimming and J lost 3 bases; unmatched junction nucleotides: 7. In DNA form, the CDR3 reads TGTGCCAGCAGACCTACCGGGACAGGGGGCTACGAGCAGTACTTC. It translates to CASRPTGTGGYEQYF.

The chain joins TRBV6-5 to TRBJ1-2; D may be TRBD1 (6 bases). CDR1 MNHEY and CDR2 SVGAGI come from the germline V gene. The germline V and J ends were trimmed by 6 bases and 6 bases, with 20 bases remaining between them. CDR3 length: 15 residues. This CDR3 is CASSATTGPSDGYTF. The CDR3 DNA sequence: TGTGCCAGCAGCGCTACTACAGGGCCTTCGGATGGCTACACCTTC.

The rearrangement joins TRBV5-4 to TRBJ2-5, with D maybe TRBD2 (6 bases). The CDR3 has 15 amino acids. From germline, CDR1 is SGHNT and CDR2 YYREEE (reference sequence). The ends were cut back, 4 bases at V and 1 base at J, with 14 bases in the middle. CDR3 sequence: CASSLGTLPQETQYF. The DNA for the CDR3 is TGTGCCAGCAGCCTCGGGACTCTCCCCCAAGAGACCCAGTACTTC.

Notes on this clone: Other DNA sequences within the sample encode an identical CDR3. The genes are TRBV28 and TRBJ1-5, with D unresolved. V was shortened by 4 bases and J by 7 bases, with 5 bases between the two germline ends. This CDR3 spans 11 amino acids. Germline loops: CDR1 MDHEN, CDR2 SYDVKM. In nucleotides, the CDR3 is TGTGCCAGCAGTTCCGGGCAGCCCCAGCATTTT. It yields the protein CASSSGQPQHF.

The J gene is TRBJ2-7, the V gene TRBV5-1, with D possibly being TRBD1 (5 bases). In germline, CDR1 is SGHRS, CDR2 YFSETQ. The CDR3 covers 13 residues. The V and J ends lost 2 bases and 6 bases respectively, with 12 bases between them. The CDR3: CASSLQDTLEQYF. The DNA of the CDR3 is TGCGCCAGCAGCTTACAGGACACCCTCGAGCAGTACTTC.

The rearrangement links TRBV5-1 to TRBJ1-1; D unresolved. CDR3 length: 14 amino acids. Trimming shortened V by 1 base and J by 0 bases, and 7 bases separated the two germline ends. CDR1 and CDR2 (germline): SGHRS, YFSETQ. The CDR3 bases are TGCGCCAGCAGCTTGAACACAGTGAACACTGAAGCTTTCTTT. Encoded protein: CASSLNTVNTEAFF.